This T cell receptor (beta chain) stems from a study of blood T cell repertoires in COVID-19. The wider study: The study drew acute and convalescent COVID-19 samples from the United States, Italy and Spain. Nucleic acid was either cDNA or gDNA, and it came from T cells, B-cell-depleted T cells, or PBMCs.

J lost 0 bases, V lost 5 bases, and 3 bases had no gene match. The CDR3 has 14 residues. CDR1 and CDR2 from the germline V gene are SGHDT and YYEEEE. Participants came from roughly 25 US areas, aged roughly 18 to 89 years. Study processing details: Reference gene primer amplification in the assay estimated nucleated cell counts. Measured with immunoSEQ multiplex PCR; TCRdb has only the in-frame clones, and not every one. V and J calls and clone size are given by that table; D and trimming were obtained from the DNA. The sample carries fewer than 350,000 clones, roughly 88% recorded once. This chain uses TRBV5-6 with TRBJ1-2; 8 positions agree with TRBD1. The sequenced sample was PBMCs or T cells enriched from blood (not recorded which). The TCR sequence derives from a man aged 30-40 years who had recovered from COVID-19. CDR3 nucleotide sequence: TGTGCCAGCAGGAGGACAGGGTCTAACTATGGCTACACCTTC. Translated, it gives CASRRTGSNYGYTF.